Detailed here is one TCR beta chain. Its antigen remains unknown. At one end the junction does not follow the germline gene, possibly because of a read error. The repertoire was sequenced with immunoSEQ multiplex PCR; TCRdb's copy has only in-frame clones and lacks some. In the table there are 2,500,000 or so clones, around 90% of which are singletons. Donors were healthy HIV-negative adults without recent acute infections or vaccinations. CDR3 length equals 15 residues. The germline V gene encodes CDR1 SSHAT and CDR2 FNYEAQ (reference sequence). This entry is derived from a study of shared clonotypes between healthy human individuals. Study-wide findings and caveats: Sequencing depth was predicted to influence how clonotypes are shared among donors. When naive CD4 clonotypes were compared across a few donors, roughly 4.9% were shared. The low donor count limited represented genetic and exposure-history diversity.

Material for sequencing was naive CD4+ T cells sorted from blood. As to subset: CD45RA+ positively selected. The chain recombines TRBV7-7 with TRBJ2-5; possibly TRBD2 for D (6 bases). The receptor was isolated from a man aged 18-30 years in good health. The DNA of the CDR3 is TGTGCTAGCAGCCCCGGGGGAGGCCCACAAGAGACCCAGTACTTC. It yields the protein CASSPGGGPQETQYF.